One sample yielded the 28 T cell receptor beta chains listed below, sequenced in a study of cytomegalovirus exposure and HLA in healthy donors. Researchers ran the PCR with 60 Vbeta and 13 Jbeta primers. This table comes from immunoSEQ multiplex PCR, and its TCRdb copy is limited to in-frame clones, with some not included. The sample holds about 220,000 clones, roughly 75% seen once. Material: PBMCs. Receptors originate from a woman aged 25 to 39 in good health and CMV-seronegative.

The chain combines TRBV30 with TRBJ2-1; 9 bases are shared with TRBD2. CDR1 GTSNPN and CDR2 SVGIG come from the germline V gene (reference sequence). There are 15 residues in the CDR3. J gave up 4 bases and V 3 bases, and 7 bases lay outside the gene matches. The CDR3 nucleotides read TGTGCCTGGAGGGGGGCAAGCGGGAGGTACAATGAGCAGTTCTTC. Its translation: CAWRGASGRYNEQFF.

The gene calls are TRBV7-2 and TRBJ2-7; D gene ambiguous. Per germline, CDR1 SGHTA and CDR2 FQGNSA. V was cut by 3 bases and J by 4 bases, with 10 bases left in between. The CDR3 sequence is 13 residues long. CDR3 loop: CASSFIDFYEQYF. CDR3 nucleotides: TGTGCCAGCAGCTTCATCGACTTTTACGAGCAGTACTTC.

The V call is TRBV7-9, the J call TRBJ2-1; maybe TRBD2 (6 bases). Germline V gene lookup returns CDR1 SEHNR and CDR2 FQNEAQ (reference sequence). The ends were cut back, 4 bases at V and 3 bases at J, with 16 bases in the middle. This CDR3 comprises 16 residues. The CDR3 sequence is CASSSSSRRDYNEQFF. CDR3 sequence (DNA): TGTGCCAGCAGCTCCTCCTCTAGGAGGGACTACAATGAGCAGTTCTTC.

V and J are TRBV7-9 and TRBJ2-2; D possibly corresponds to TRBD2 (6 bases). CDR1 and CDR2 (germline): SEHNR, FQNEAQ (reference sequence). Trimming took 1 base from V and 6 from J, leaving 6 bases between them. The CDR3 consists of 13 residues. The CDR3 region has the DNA TGTGCCAGCAGCTTAGGACTAGCCGGGGAGCTGTTTTTT. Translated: CASSLGLAGELFF.

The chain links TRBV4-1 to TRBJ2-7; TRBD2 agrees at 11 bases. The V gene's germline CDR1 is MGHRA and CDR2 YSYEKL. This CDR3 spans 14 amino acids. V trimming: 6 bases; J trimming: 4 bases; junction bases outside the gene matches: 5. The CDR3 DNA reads TGCGCCAGCAGTAGTTGGACTAGCGGGTACGAGCAGTACTTC. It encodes CASSSWTSGYEQYF.

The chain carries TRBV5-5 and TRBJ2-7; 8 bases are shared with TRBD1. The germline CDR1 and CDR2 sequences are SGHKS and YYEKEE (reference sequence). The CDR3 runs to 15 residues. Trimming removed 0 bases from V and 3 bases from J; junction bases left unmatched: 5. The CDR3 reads CASSLGDRFYYEQYF. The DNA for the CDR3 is TGTGCCAGCAGCTTGGGGGACAGGTTTTACTACGAGCAGTACTTC.

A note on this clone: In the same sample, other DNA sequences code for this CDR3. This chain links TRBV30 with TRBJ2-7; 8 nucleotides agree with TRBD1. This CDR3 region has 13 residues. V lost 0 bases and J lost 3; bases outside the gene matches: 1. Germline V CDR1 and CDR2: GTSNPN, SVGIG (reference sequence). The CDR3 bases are TGTGCCTGGAGTGTAACAGGGGGCTACGAGCAGTACTTC. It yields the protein CAWSVTGGYEQYF.

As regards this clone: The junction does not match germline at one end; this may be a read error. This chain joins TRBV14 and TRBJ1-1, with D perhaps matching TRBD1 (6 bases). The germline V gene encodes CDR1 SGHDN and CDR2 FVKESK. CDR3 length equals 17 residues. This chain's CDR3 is CASSPTGTGGLNTGAFF. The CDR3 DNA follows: TGTGCCAGCAGCCCGACAGGAACAGGTGGACTGAACACTGGAGCTTTCTTT.

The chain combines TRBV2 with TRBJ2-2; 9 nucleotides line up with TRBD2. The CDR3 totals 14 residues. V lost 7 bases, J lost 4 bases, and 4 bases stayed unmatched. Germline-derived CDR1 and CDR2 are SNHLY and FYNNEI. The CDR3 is CASNLRGGTGELFF. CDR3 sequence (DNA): TGTGCCAGCAATTTGCGGGGGGGCACCGGGGAGCTGTTTTTT. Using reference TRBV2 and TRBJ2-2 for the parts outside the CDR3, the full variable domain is EPEVTQTPSHQVTQMGQEVILRCVPISNHLYFYWYRQILGQKVEFLVSFYNNEISEKSEIFDDQFSVERPDGSNFTLKIRSTKLEDSAMYFCASNLRGGTGELFFGEGSRLTVL.

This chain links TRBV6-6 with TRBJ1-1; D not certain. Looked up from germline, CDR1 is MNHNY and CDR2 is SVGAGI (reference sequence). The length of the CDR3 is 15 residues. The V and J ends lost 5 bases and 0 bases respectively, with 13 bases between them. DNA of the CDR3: TGTGCCAGCAGTCCAACTGAGATAATGAACACTGAAGCTTTCTTT. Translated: CASSPTEIMNTEAFF.

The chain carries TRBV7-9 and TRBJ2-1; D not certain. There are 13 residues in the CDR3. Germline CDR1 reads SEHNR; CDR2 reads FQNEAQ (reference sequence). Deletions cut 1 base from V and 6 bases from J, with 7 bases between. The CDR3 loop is CASSLGRSNEQFF. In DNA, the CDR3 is TGTGCCAGCAGCTTAGGGCGGAGCAATGAGCAGTTCTTC.

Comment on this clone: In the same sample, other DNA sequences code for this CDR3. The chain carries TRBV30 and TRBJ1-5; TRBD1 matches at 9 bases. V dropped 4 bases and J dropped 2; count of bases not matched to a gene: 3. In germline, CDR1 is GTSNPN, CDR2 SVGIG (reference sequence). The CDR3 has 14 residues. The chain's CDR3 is CAWNRDRGNQPQHF. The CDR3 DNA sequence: TGTGCCTGGAACAGGGACAGGGGCAATCAGCCCCAGCATTTT. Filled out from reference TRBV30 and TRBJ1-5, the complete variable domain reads SQTIHQWPATLVQPVGSPLSLECTVEGTSNPNLYWYRQAAGRGLQLLFYSVGIGQISSEVPQNLSASRPQDRQFILSSKKLLLSDSGFYLCAWNRDRGNQPQHFGDGTRLSIL.

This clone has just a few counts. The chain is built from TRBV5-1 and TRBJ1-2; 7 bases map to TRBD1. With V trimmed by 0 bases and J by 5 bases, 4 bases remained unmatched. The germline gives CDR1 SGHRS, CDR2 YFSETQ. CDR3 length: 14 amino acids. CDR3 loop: CASSLEGARYGYTF. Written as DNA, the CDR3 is TGCGCCAGCAGCTTGGAGGGGGCGAGATATGGCTACACCTTC.

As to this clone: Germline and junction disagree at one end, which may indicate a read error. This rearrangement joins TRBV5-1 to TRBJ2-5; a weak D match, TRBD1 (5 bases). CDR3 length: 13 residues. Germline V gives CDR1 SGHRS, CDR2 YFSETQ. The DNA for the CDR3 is TGTGCCAGCAGCTACGACAGACAAGAGACCCAGTACTTC. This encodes CASSYDRQETQYF.

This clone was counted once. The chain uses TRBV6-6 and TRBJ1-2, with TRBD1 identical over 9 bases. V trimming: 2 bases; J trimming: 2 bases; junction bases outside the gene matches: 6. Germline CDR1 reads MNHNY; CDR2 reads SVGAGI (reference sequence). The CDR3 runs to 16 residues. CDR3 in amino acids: CASSYARQGVNYGYTF. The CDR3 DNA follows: TGTGCCAGCAGTTACGCAAGACAGGGGGTGAACTATGGCTACACCTTC.

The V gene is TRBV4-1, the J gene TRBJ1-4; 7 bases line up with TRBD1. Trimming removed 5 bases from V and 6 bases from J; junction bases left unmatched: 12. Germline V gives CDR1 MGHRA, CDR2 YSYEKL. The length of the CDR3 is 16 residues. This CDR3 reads CASSSPGHTGDEKLFF. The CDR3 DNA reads TGCGCCAGCAGCTCCCCCGGACACACAGGGGATGAAAAACTGTTTTTT.

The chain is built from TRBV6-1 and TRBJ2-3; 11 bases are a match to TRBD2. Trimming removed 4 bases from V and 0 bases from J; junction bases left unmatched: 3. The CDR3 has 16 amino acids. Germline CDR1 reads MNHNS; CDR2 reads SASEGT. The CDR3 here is CASSGGTSGSTDTQYF. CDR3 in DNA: TGTGCCAGCAGTGGCGGGACTAGCGGAAGCACAGATACGCAGTATTTT.

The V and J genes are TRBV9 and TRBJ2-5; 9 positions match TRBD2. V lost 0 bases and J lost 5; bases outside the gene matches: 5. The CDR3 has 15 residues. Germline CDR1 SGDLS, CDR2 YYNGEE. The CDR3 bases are TGTGCCAGCAGCGTAGGAATAGCGGGAGTTGAGACCCAGTACTTC. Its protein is CASSVGIAGVETQYF. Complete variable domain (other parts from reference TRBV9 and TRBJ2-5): DSGVTQTPKHLITATGQRVTLRCSPRSGDLSVYWYQQSLDQGLQFLIQYYNGEERAKGNILERFSAQQFPDLHSELNLSSLELGDSALYFCASSVGIAGVETQYFGPGTRLLVL.

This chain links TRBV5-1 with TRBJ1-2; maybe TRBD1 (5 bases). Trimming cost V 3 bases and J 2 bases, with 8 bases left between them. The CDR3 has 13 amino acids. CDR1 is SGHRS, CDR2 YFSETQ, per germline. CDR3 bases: TGCGCCAGCAGCTCCACAGGAAACTATGGCTACACCTTC. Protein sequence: CASSSTGNYGYTF. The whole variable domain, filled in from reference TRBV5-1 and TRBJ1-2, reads KAGVTQTPRYLIKTRGQQVTLSCSPISGHRSVSWYQQTPGQGLQFLFEYFSETQRNKGNFPGRFSGRQFSNSRSEMNVSTLELGDSALYLCASSSTGNYGYTFGSGTRLTVV.

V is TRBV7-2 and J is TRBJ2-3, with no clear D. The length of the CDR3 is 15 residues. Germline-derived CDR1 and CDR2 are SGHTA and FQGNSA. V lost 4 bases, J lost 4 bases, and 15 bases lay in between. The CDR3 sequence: CASSSPAAAADTQYF. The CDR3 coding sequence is TGTGCCAGCAGCTCCCCCGCGGCCGCGGCAGATACGCAGTATTTT.

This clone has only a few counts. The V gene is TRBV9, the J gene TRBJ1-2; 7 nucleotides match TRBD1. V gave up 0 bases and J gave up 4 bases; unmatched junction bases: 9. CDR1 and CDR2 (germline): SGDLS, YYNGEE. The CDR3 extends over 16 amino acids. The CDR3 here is CASSVASPGGIYGYTF. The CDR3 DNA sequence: TGTGCCAGCAGCGTAGCATCCCCAGGGGGGATCTATGGCTACACCTTC. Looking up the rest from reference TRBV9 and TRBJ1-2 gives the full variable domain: DSGVTQTPKHLITATGQRVTLRCSPRSGDLSVYWYQQSLDQGLQFLIQYYNGEERAKGNILERFSAQQFPDLHSELNLSSLELGDSALYFCASSVASPGGIYGYTFGSGTRLTVV.

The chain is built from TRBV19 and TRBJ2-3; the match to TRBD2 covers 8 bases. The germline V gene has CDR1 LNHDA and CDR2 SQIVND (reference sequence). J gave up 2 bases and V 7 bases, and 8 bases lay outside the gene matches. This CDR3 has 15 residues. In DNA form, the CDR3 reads TGTGCCAGTATCGGGGGGCGGGAGGACACAGATACGCAGTATTTT. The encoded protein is CASIGGREDTDTQYF.

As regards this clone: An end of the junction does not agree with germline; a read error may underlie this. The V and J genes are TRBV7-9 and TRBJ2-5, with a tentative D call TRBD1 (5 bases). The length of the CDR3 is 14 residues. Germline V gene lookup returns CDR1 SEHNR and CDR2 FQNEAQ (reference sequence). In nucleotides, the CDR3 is TGTTCCAGCACCTCAGGGCAGGTACAAGGGACCCAGTACTTC. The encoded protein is CSSTSGQVQGTQYF. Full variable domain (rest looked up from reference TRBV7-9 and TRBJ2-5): DTGVSQNPRHKITKRGQNVTFRCDPISEHNRLYWYRQTLGQGPEFLTYFQNEAQLEKSRLLSDRFSAERPKGSFSTLEIQRTEQGDSAMYLCSSTSGQVQGTQYFGPGTRLLVL.

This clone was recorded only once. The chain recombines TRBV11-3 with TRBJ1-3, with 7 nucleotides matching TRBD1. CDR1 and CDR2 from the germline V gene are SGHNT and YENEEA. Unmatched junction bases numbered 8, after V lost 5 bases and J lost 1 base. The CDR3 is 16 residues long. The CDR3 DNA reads TGTGCCAGCAGCCCCCGGGACAGACCATCTGGAAACACCATATATTTT. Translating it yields CASSPRDRPSGNTIYF.

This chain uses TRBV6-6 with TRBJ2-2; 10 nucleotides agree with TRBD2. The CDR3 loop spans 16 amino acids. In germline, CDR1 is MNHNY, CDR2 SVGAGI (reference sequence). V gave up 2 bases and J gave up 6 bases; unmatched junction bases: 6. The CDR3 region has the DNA TGTGCCAGCAGTTACCATATCGGGACTAGCGCCGGGGAGCTGTTTTTT. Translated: CASSYHIGTSAGELFF.

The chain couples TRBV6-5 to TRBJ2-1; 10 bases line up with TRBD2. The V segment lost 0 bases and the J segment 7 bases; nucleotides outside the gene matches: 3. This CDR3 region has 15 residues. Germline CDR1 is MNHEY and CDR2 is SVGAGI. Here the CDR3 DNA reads TGTGCCAGCAGTTACTCGCTAGCGGGAGTGAATGAGCAGTTCTTC. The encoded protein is CASSYSLAGVNEQFF.

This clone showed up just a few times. In DNA, the CDR3 is TGTGCCAGTAGTATCGGTCCCTCCGGACAGCCTGAAGCTTTCTTT. Translation: CASSIGPSGQPEAFF. This chain connects TRBV19 to TRBJ1-1, with a weak D call TRBD1 (6 bases). Trimming shortened V by 3 bases and J by 6 bases, and 17 bases separated the two germline ends. The CDR3 runs 15 residues. Germline V lookup: CDR1 LNHDA, CDR2 SQIVND (reference sequence).

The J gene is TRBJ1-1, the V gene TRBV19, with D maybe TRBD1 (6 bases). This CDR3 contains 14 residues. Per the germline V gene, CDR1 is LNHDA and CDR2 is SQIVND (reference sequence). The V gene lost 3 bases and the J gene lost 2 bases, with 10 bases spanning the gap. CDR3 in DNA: TGTGCCAGTAGTATCGACAGGATTAACACTGAAGCTTTCTTT. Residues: CASSIDRINTEAFF.